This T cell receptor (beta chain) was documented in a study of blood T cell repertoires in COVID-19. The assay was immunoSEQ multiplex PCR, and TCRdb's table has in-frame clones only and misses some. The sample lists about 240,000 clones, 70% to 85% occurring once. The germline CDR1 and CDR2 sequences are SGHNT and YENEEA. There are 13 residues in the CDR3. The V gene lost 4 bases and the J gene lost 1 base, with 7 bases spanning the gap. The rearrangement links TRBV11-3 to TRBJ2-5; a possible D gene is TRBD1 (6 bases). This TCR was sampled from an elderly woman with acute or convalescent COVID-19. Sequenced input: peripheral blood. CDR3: CASSSDSQETQYF. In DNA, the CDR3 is TGTGCCAGCAGCTCGGACAGCCAAGAGACCCAGTACTTC.